The 31 T cell receptor beta chains in this list originate from one sample, sequenced in a study of STAT5B mutations in CD4+ large granular lymphocyte leukemia. Sequencing was performed with immunoSEQ multiplex PCR; in TCRdb, only in-frame clones are kept and a portion is missing. Of about 25,000 clones detected, about 70% appear once; the ten largest clones hold roughly 9.8%. The sample consisted of CD4+ T cells from blood buffy coats. Receptors were obtained from a human donor in good health.

The rearrangement joins TRBV5-1 to TRBJ1-4; TRBD1 might be the D (6 bases). CDR3 length equals 15 residues. Trimming cost V 0 bases and J 0 bases, with 6 bases left between them. Germline V gives CDR1 SGHRS, CDR2 YFSETQ. The CDR3 nucleotides read TGCGCCAGCAGCTTGGGGACAGCAACTAATGAAAAACTGTTTTTT. Translated: CASSLGTATNEKLFF.

This chain connects TRBV7-2 to TRBJ2-2, with 7 bases aligning to TRBD2. The V gene end was trimmed by 5 bases and the J gene end by 0 bases; junction bases not matched to a gene: 3. Germline CDR1 is SGHTA and CDR2 is FQGNSA. The length of the CDR3 is 15 residues. The CDR3 nucleotides are TGTGCCAGCAGCCGCGGGGGTTCGAACACCGGGGAGCTGTTTTTT. Protein: CASSRGGSNTGELFF.

In this sample, this clone turned up once. The chain couples TRBV5-1 to TRBJ1-4, with D possibly being TRBD1 (6 bases). Germline CDR1 reads SGHRS; CDR2 reads YFSETQ. The CDR3 consists of 15 residues. V lost 4 bases to trimming and J lost 3 bases, with 13 bases between them. As DNA, the CDR3 is TGCGCCAGCAGCCTACAGGGCTCACCTAATGAAAAACTGTTTTTT. Translated, it gives CASSLQGSPNEKLFF.

This clone was seen just once. The V gene is TRBV7-9, the J gene TRBJ2-6; a possible D gene is TRBD1 (6 bases). CDR3 length: 18 amino acids. V was cut by 3 bases and J by 3 bases, with 18 bases left in between. Germline V lookup: CDR1 SEHNR, CDR2 FQNEAQ (reference sequence). The CDR3 DNA reads as TGTGCCAGCAGCTTCCTCCCAGGGGAAGGGAGTGGGGCCAACGTCCTGACTTTC. This codes for CASSFLPGEGSGANVLTF.

V is TRBV6-5 and J is TRBJ2-3, with 9 bases identical to TRBD2. CDR3 length: 12 residues. The ends lost 5 bases at V and 8 bases at J; junction bases unmatched: 2. Germline V gives CDR1 MNHEY, CDR2 SVGAGI. CDR3 sequence (DNA): TGTGCCAGCAGTCTTAGCGGGGGTACGCAGTATTTT. This sequence encodes CASSLSGGTQYF.

The V gene is TRBV19, the J gene TRBJ2-3; 10 bases are shared with TRBD2. The germline gives CDR1 LNHDA, CDR2 SQIVND (reference sequence). The CDR3 spans 17 residues. Germline trimming cut 6 bases from V and 2 bases from J; bases unmatched to any gene: 11. CDR3 bases: TGTGCCAGTAGCCAGATTGGACTAGCGGATTACACAGATACGCAGTATTTT. Amino acids: CASSQIGLADYTDTQYF.

The genes are TRBV14 and TRBJ2-5, with a tentative D call TRBD1 (5 bases). Matching the DNA end better, TRBJ2-7 makes the J call doubtful. This CDR3 comprises 14 residues. The germline V gene has CDR1 SGHDN and CDR2 FVKESK. The CDR3 reads CASSQQGLGYEQYF. CDR3 nucleotide sequence: TGTGCCAGCAGCCAACAGGGATTAGGCTACGAGCAGTACTTC.

The rearrangement links TRBV11-2 to TRBJ2-6, with unresolved D. Trimming removed 0 bases from V and 1 base from J, with 4 bases in between. Germline V CDR1 and CDR2: SGHAT, FQNNGV. The CDR3 is made up of 15 amino acids. DNA for the CDR3: TGTGCCAGCAGCTTAGATGGGTCTGGGGCCAACGTCCTGACTTTC. Its translation is CASSLDGSGANVLTF.

The chain is built from TRBV9 and TRBJ2-1; 7 nucleotides align to TRBD2. This CDR3 has 15 residues. Losses at the gene ends were 4 bases for V and 6 bases for J; bases not matched to a gene: 10. In germline, CDR1 is SGDLS, CDR2 YYNGEE. The CDR3 DNA follows: TGTGCCAGCAGCCCTCTAGCGGCCCACGCCAATGAGCAGTTCTTC. Amino acid sequence: CASSPLAAHANEQFF.

The chain recombines TRBV5-6 with TRBJ2-1; 9 bases line up with TRBD2. V gave up 0 bases and J gave up 12 bases; unmatched junction bases: 7. The CDR3 covers 14 residues. Germline loops: CDR1 SGHDT, CDR2 YYEEEE. The CDR3 nucleotides read TGTGCCAGCAGCTTGGGACTAGCGGTCCGGGGGCAGTTCTTC. Protein sequence: CASSLGLAVRGQFF.

The chain has TRBV5-1 and TRBJ2-1, with TRBD2 matching 8 bases. Germline assignment: CDR1 SGHRS and CDR2 YFSETQ. V gave up 0 bases and J gave up 9 bases; unmatched junction bases: 8. This CDR3 spans 15 amino acids. The CDR3 nucleotides read TGCGCCAGCAGCTTGGCGGGGGGGCGTTTTGTTGAGCAGTTCTTC. This encodes CASSLAGGRFVEQFF.

In its sample, this clone is medium-sized (0.01 to 0.1%). V gene TRBV7-2 combines with J gene TRBJ1-6; no clear D. The germline CDR1 and CDR2 sequences are SGHTA and FQGNSA. The CDR3 is 14 amino acids. V was shortened by 3 bases and J by 0 bases, with 3 bases between the two germline ends. DNA for the CDR3: TGTGCCAGCAGCTTCGGCTCCTATAATTCACCCCTCCACTTT. Its protein product is CASSFGSYNSPLHF.

This clone was observed a handful of times. This chain links TRBV7-2 with TRBJ2-5; D is undetermined. Germline V gives CDR1 SGHTA, CDR2 FQGNSA. The CDR3 is 12 residues long. The germline V and J ends were trimmed by 2 bases and 5 bases, with 6 bases remaining between them. The CDR3 reads CASSLSVETQYF. As DNA, the CDR3 is TGTGCCAGCAGCTTATCCGTGGAGACCCAGTACTTC.

The rearrangement joins TRBV7-8 to TRBJ1-2, with D perhaps matching TRBD1 (5 bases). The germline V gene encodes CDR1 SGHVS and CDR2 FQNEAQ. The ends were cut back, 2 bases at V and 8 bases at J, with 12 bases in the middle. CDR3 length: 13 amino acids. CDR3 sequence (DNA): TGTGCCAGCAGCTTATCTTGGGGGGAAGGCTACACCTTC. Amino acid sequence: CASSLSWGEGYTF.

This sequence joins TRBV7-2 and TRBJ1-2, with D perhaps TRBD1 (6 bases). The CDR3 consists of 13 residues. V was pared by 5 bases and J by 7 bases, with 14 bases between. Germline CDR1 reads SGHTA; CDR2 reads FQGNSA. CDR3 coding DNA: TGTGCCAGCAGCCCCCCATGGACAGCTGGCTACACCTTC. It specifies CASSPPWTAGYTF.

The chain carries TRBV7-9 and TRBJ2-1; D possibly corresponds to TRBD1 (6 bases). V lost 1 base and J 6 bases, leaving 13 bases between the germline ends. Germline CDR1 is SEHNR and CDR2 is FQNEAQ (reference sequence). This CDR3 has 15 residues. The CDR3 DNA follows: TGTGCCAGCAGCTTAGTTCCAGGGGCCAGCAATGAGCAGTTCTTC. Translating gives CASSLVPGASNEQFF.

This clone came up a few times. The chain links TRBV5-1 to TRBJ1-4, with D tentatively TRBD1 (5 bases). CDR1 and CDR2 (germline): SGHRS, YFSETQ. This CDR3 is built from 16 residues. The V end lost 4 bases, the J end lost 3 bases, and 16 bases lay between the germline ends. This chain's CDR3 is CASSPGAGASNEKLFF. CDR3 sequence (DNA): TGCGCCAGCAGCCCTGGGGCTGGGGCTTCTAATGAAAAACTGTTTTTT. Full variable domain (rest looked up from reference TRBV5-1 and TRBJ1-4): KAGVTQTPRYLIKTRGQQVTLSCSPISGHRSVSWYQQTPGQGLQFLFEYFSETQRNKGNFPGRFSGRQFSNSRSEMNVSTLELGDSALYLCASSPGAGASNEKLFFGSGTQLSVL.

This chain uses TRBV5-1 with TRBJ2-1, with 9 positions matching TRBD2. In germline, CDR1 is SGHRS, CDR2 YFSETQ. The V and J ends lost 0 bases and 8 bases, in that order; junction bases with no gene match: 9. The CDR3 spans 16 residues. CDR3 nucleotides: TGCGCCAGCAGCTTGGATCCAGCGGGAGGTTTGGATGAGCAGTTCTTC. Protein product: CASSLDPAGGLDEQFF.

DNA of the CDR3: TGTGCCAGCAGCCTAGGTAGGGGCGAGCAGTACGTC. Protein: CASSLGRGEQYV. The J gene is TRBJ2-7, the V gene TRBV7-2; D is perhaps TRBD1 (5 bases). V was shortened by 5 bases and J by 6 bases, with 11 bases between the two germline ends. Per the germline V gene, CDR1 is SGHTA and CDR2 is FQGNSA. The CDR3 is made up of 12 amino acids.

Notes on this clone: Other DNA sequences within the sample encode an identical CDR3. The rearrangement links TRBV7-9 to TRBJ1-1; TRBD1 is a possible D gene (6 bases). Trimming removed 4 bases from V and 1 base from J, with 7 bases in between. This CDR3 contains 13 residues. CDR1 is SEHNR, CDR2 FQNEAQ, per germline (reference sequence). CDR3 protein: CASSWGQNTEAFF. The CDR3 DNA sequence: TGTGCCAGCAGCTGGGGGCAGAACACTGAAGCTTTCTTT.

This sequence joins TRBV2 and TRBJ2-5, with D perhaps matching TRBD2 (5 bases). There are 14 residues in the CDR3. Trimming shortened V by 8 bases and J by 7 bases, and 20 bases separated the two germline ends. Per the germline V gene, CDR1 is SNHLY and CDR2 is FYNNEI. In nucleotides, the CDR3 is TGTGCCAGCCGCCCACAAGCCGGGATGGGGACCCAGTACTTC. Translated, it gives CASRPQAGMGTQYF.

V is TRBV7-9 and J is TRBJ1-2, with D unresolved. Germline V gene sequence: CDR1 SEHNR, CDR2 FQNEAQ (reference sequence). This CDR3 has 13 amino acids. Trimming took off 3 bases at V and 7 bases at J, with 12 bases between the two ends. The CDR3 DNA is TGTGCCAGCAGCTTCGGTGAAGTGGGTGGCTACACCTTC. Translated, it gives CASSFGEVGGYTF.

CDR3 region: CASSTGTNIEQFF. The CDR3, as DNA: TGTGCCAGCAGCACCGGGACTAATATTGAGCAGTTCTTC. V usage is TRBV7-3 and J usage is TRBJ2-1; 7 nucleotides match TRBD2. This CDR3 spans 13 amino acids. Germline V gene data show CDR1 as SGHTA and CDR2 as FQGTGA. J was trimmed by 9 bases and V by 5 bases; bases with no gene match: 7.

The CDR3 protein is CASRGGQNTGELFF. For the CDR3, the DNA is TGTGCCAGCAGGGGGGGACAGAACACCGGGGAGCTGTTTTTT. The rearrangement uses TRBV2 and TRBJ2-2; the D gene could be TRBD1 or TRBD2 (6 bases each). The CDR3 covers 14 residues. V gave up 6 bases and J gave up 1 base, with 9 bases separating them. Germline values: CDR1 SNHLY, CDR2 FYNNEI.

This CDR3 is CASSFGSDTEAFF. In nucleotides, the CDR3 is TGTGCCAGCAGTTTTGGCTCTGACACTGAAGCTTTCTTT. V gene TRBV27 combines with J gene TRBJ1-1, with unresolved D. CDR1 and CDR2 from the germline V gene are MNHEY and SMNVEV (reference sequence). The CDR3 consists of 13 residues. V dropped 3 bases and J dropped 3 bases, with 8 bases sitting between them.

The chain carries TRBV30 and TRBJ1-3; no reliable D call. The CDR3 is made up of 16 amino acids. The germline V and J ends were trimmed by 0 bases and 4 bases, with 16 bases remaining between them. Germline-derived CDR1 and CDR2 are GTSNPN and SVGIG (reference sequence). This CDR3 reads CAWSVGSQAPGNTIYF. The CDR3 DNA follows: TGTGCCTGGAGTGTCGGGTCCCAAGCGCCGGGAAACACCATATATTTT.

CDR3 region: CSVAGYASTDTQYF. CDR3 sequence (DNA): TGCAGCGTTGCGGGCTACGCAAGCACAGATACGCAGTATTTT. The chain couples TRBV29-1 to TRBJ2-3; D gene unclear. The CDR3 has 14 amino acids. CDR1 SQVTM and CDR2 ANQGSEA come from the germline V gene. V was pared by 4 bases and J by 0 bases, with 11 bases between.

Here the CDR3 reads CASSEASGTAGYGYTF. The CDR3 nucleotides are TGTGCCAGCAGTGAAGCGTCGGGAACCGCGGGCTATGGCTACACCTTC. The rearrangement uses TRBV6-1 and TRBJ1-2; D is uncertain. V was clipped by 0 bases and J by 4 bases, with 15 bases between them. Looked up from germline, CDR1 is MNHNS and CDR2 is SASEGT. The CDR3 contains 16 residues.

V is TRBV7-2 and J is TRBJ2-5, with D uncertain. This CDR3 has 15 residues. V shed 5 bases and J shed 5 bases, with 18 bases lying between them. Germline V gene sequence: CDR1 SGHTA, CDR2 FQGNSA. The CDR3 DNA reads TGTGCCAGCAGCCCCGAGGTTGAAAGTTATGAGACCCAGTACTTC. Residues: CASSPEVESYETQYF.

This clone appeared a few times. J is TRBJ2-1 and V is TRBV19; possibly TRBD2 for D (6 bases). The CDR3 runs to 13 residues. Trimming stripped 6 bases from V and 6 bases from J, with 12 bases between. Germline loops: CDR1 LNHDA, CDR2 SQIVND (reference sequence). CDR3 amino acids: CASSGFGGNEQFF. CDR3 DNA: TGTGCCAGTAGCGGCTTCGGGGGCAATGAGCAGTTCTTC.

The V and J genes are TRBV10-1 and TRBJ2-2; 12 bases are shared with TRBD2. This CDR3 spans 15 amino acids. V dropped 5 bases and J dropped 4; count of bases not matched to a gene: 2. Germline CDR1 WNHNN, CDR2 SYGVQD (reference sequence). The CDR3 spells CASSPGLAGTGELFF. In nucleotides, the CDR3 is TGCGCCAGCAGTCCGGGACTAGCGGGCACCGGGGAGCTGTTTTTT.